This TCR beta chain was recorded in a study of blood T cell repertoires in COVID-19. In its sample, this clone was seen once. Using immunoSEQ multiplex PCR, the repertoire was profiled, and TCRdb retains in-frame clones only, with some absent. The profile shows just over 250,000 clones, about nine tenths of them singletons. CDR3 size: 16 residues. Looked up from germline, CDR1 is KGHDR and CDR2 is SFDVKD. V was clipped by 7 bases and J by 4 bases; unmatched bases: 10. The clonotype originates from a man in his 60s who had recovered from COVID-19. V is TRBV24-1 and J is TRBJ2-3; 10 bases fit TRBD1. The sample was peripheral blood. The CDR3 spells CATSPTGQGKSDTQYF. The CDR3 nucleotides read TGTGCCACCAGCCCCACGGGACAGGGGAAATCAGATACGCAGTATTTT.